These 17 T cell receptor beta chains were sequenced from one sample in a study of blood T cell repertoires in COVID-19. The data were produced by immunoSEQ multiplex PCR, yet TCRdb's version contains in-frame clones alone and is incomplete. The repertoire holds about 170,000 clones, with 82% as singletons. Sequences were obtained from peripheral blood. The source is a woman aged 40 to 49 with COVID-19, enrolled during active disease.

V usage is TRBV7-2 and J usage is TRBJ1-1, with a tentative D call TRBD1 (6 bases). The V and J ends lost 8 bases and 4 bases respectively, with 14 bases between them. The length of the CDR3 is 13 residues. Per germline, CDR1 SGHTA and CDR2 FQGNSA. The CDR3 region is CASQGGGRTEAFF. The CDR3, as DNA: TGTGCCAGCCAAGGGGGGGGTCGCACTGAAGCTTTCTTT.

CDR3 residues: CASSQSAGNTEAFF. CDR3 DNA sequence: TGTGCCAGCAGCCAATCGGCAGGGAATACTGAAGCTTTCTTT. V gene TRBV3-1 (or the pseudogene TRBV3-2) combines with J gene TRBJ1-1; a possible D gene is TRBD1 (5 bases). V lost 2 bases, J lost 5 bases, and 12 bases lay in between. CDR3 length equals 14 residues. Per the germline V gene, CDR1 is LGHDT and CDR2 is YNNKEL (reference sequence).

The rearrangement joins TRBV6-5 to TRBJ2-1; 8 positions agree with TRBD2. The CDR3 contains 16 residues. The V segment lost 4 bases and the J segment 1 base; nucleotides outside the gene matches: 6. CDR1 is MNHEY, CDR2 SVGAGI, per germline. The CDR3 nucleotides read TGTGCCAGCAGTTCCGGAACTAGCGGTTCCTACAATGAGCAGTTCTTC. As protein: CASSSGTSGSYNEQFF.

The rearrangement joins TRBV6-5 to TRBJ1-1; 9 bases agree with TRBD1. V shed 6 bases, J shed 4 bases, and the junction held 9 bases outside the gene matches. The CDR3 spans 15 residues. Germline-derived CDR1 and CDR2 are MNHEY and SVGAGI. CDR3 bases: TGTGCCAGCAGCTTCTCCGGGACAGGGAGCACTGAAGCTTTCTTT. Amino acids: CASSFSGTGSTEAFF.

The chain recombines TRBV2 with TRBJ1-2, with 7 bases identical to TRBD1. CDR1 is SNHLY, CDR2 FYNNEI, per germline. Trimming at V came to 6 bases and at J to 6 bases, leaving 19 bases not matched to a gene. The CDR3 sequence is 17 residues long. CDR3 protein: CASRDRDSTTPTNGYTF. The CDR3, as DNA: TGTGCCAGCAGGGATCGGGACAGCACAACGCCAACGAATGGCTACACCTTC.

The chain couples TRBV9 to TRBJ2-1; D unresolved. The germline V gene has CDR1 SGDLS and CDR2 YYNGEE. This CDR3 region has 13 residues. The ends were cut back, 4 bases at V and 4 bases at J, with 9 bases in the middle. In DNA, the CDR3 is TGTGCCAGCAGCCCCTTAGATTACAATGAGCAGTTCTTC. Its translation is CASSPLDYNEQFF.

Remarks on this clone: This same CDR3 is encoded by further DNA sequences in the sample. This chain uses TRBV6-5 with TRBJ1-1; D is uncertain. The CDR3 has 13 residues. Germline V gene sequence: CDR1 MNHEY, CDR2 SVGAGI. The ends were cut back, 2 bases at V and 1 base at J, with 5 bases in the middle. CDR3 in amino acids: CASSYRGNTEAFF. CDR3 sequence (DNA): TGTGCCAGCAGTTACCGGGGGAACACTGAAGCTTTCTTT.

V usage is TRBV5-6 and J usage is TRBJ1-3, with D possibly being TRBD1 (6 bases). Trimming removed 4 bases from V and 5 bases from J, with 7 bases in between. This CDR3 comprises 12 residues. The germline V gene encodes CDR1 SGHDT and CDR2 YYEEEE. The CDR3 DNA reads as TGTGCCAGCAGCAGGGACAGAAACACCATATATTTT. Its protein is CASSRDRNTIYF. The entire variable domain, with the rest obtained from reference TRBV5-6 and TRBJ1-3, is as follows: DAGVTQSPTHLIKTRGQQVTLRCSPKSGHDTVSWYQQALGQGPQFIFQYYEEEERQRGNFPDRFSGHQFPNYSSELNVNALLLGDSALYLCASSRDRNTIYFGEGSWLTVV.

The chain joins TRBV19 to TRBJ1-5; D remains ambiguous. Trimming left V 2 bases short and J 2 bases short, with 16 bases between. This CDR3 has 17 amino acids. The germline CDR1 and CDR2 sequences are LNHDA and SQIVND (reference sequence). The CDR3 DNA follows: TGTGCCAGTAGTATATTTGTCTCGGAGGGTGGCAATCAGCCCCAGCATTTT. Amino acid sequence: CASSIFVSEGGNQPQHF.

The chain has TRBV7-9 and TRBJ1-1; tentatively, D is TRBD1 (5 bases). V lost 10 bases to trimming and J lost 8 bases, with 14 bases between them. The CDR3 runs 11 residues. Germline V gene lookup returns CDR1 SEHNR and CDR2 FQNEAQ (reference sequence). The CDR3 here is CATGEAGEAFF. The CDR3 region has the DNA TGTGCCACGGGGGAGGCAGGAGAAGCTTTCTTT. Full variable domain (outside the CDR3, taken from reference TRBV7-9 and TRBJ1-1): DTGVSQNPRHKITKRGQNVTFRCDPISEHNRLYWYRQTLGQGPEFLTYFQNEAQLEKSRLLSDRFSAERPKGSFSTLEIQRTEQGDSAMYLCATGEAGEAFFGQGTRLTVV.

V usage is TRBV7-3 and J usage is TRBJ1-4, with D perhaps TRBD1 (6 bases). This CDR3 is built from 16 residues. The germline gives CDR1 SGHTA, CDR2 FQGTGA. V lost 4 bases to trimming and J lost 10 bases, with 22 bases between them. CDR3 coding DNA: TGTGCCAGCAGCTCCCACGGACAGAGGGGTTCGGGAAAACTGTTTTTT. It is translated as CASSSHGQRGSGKLFF.

The chain is built from TRBV5-5 and TRBJ2-3; the D gene is possibly TRBD2 (6 bases). The CDR3 contains 15 residues. In germline, CDR1 is SGHKS, CDR2 YYEKEE (reference sequence). V lost 2 bases, J lost 4 bases, and 14 bases lay in between. The CDR3 nucleotides read TGTGCCAGCAGCTTTTATGGCGGAGGGGCAGATACGCAGTATTTT. Amino acid sequence: CASSFYGGGADTQYF.

This rearrangement joins TRBV19 to TRBJ1-4; weak D call: TRBD1 (5 bases). The length of the CDR3 is 15 residues. Germline V gene sequence: CDR1 LNHDA, CDR2 SQIVND (reference sequence). Trimming shortened V by 4 bases and J by 5 bases, and 14 bases separated the two germline ends. The CDR3 reads CASSTPDSQNEKLFF. CDR3 coding DNA: TGTGCCAGTAGTACCCCCGACAGTCAGAATGAAAAACTGTTTTTT.

The chain uses TRBV7-3 and TRBJ2-1; 12 bases map to TRBD2. Germline CDR1 reads SGHTA; CDR2 reads FQGTGA. This CDR3 is 15 amino acids long. The V gene end was trimmed by 5 bases and the J gene end by 4 bases; junction bases not matched to a gene: 3. CDR3 bases: TGTGCCAGCAGCGCCGGGACTAGCGGGTACAATGAGCAGTTCTTC. Translation: CASSAGTSGYNEQFF.

This rearrangement joins TRBV28 to TRBJ1-2; 7 nucleotides align to TRBD1. The germline V gene has CDR1 MDHEN and CDR2 SYDVKM. This CDR3 region has 12 residues. V gave up 6 bases and J gave up 8 bases; unmatched junction bases: 6. Here the CDR3 DNA reads TGTGCCAGCAGGGAGACAGGGAAGGGCTACACCTTC. It is translated as CASRETGKGYTF.

This chain uses TRBV5-1 with TRBJ1-6; D might be TRBD1 (5 bases). This CDR3 comprises 15 residues. In germline, CDR1 is SGHRS, CDR2 YFSETQ. The ends were cut back, 0 bases at V and 9 bases at J, with 13 bases in the middle. The CDR3 spells CASSLGGAGGSPLHF. CDR3 nucleotide sequence: TGCGCCAGCAGCTTGGGGGGCGCCGGGGGTTCACCCCTCCACTTT. The full variable domain, rest sourced from reference TRBV5-1 and TRBJ1-6, is KAGVTQTPRYLIKTRGQQVTLSCSPISGHRSVSWYQQTPGQGLQFLFEYFSETQRNKGNFPGRFSGRQFSNSRSEMNVSTLELGDSALYLCASSLGGAGGSPLHFGNGTRLTVT.

The V and J genes are TRBV18 and TRBJ2-5, with TRBD2 matching over 12 bases. The CDR3 has 16 amino acids. Germline V gene data show CDR1 as KGHSH and CDR2 as LQKENI. After removal of 1 base from V and 1 base from J, the junction contained 1 base not matched to a gene. CDR3 coding DNA: TGTGCCAGCTCACCACGGACTAGCGGGGTCCAAGAGACCCAGTACTTC. Translating gives CASSPRTSGVQETQYF.